This is a list of T cell receptor beta chains from one sample in a study of control samples from healthy donors and cancer patients. Only in-frame clones appear in the TCRdb table, and some are missing; sequencing was by immunoSEQ multiplex PCR. The sample carries some 76,000 clones, approximately 89% recorded once. The sequencing sample was made of PBMCs. All receptors derive from a man in his sixties with lung cancer. CDR3s include the opening cysteine and the closing phenylalanine or tryptophan. The D gene is left open where the match is weak. Some rows mark clone size as missing; the rest say once, few, many or name a class of expanded clone.

j_gene: TRBJ2-3
v_gene: TRBV2
abundance: NA
d_gene: NA
CDR3aa: CASSSQEGLQYF
CDR3nt: TGTGCCAGCAGTTCCCAGGAGGGCTTGCAGTATTTT

j_gene: TRBJ2-7
v_gene: TRBV5-1
abundance: NA
d_gene: TRBD2
CDR3aa: CASSSGGVSVYEQYF
CDR3nt: TGCGCCAGCAGCTCTGGGGGGGTATCGGTGTACGAGCAGTACTTC

j_gene: TRBJ1-1
v_gene: TRBV6-4
abundance: NA
d_gene: TRBD1
CDR3aa: CASRVSATGGTEAFF
CDR3nt: TGTGCCAGCAGAGTCTCCGCGACAGGGGGCACTGAAGCTTTCTTT

j_gene: TRBJ2-5
v_gene: TRBV4-1
abundance: NA
d_gene: TRBD2
CDR3aa: CASSQTGTRTSETQYF
CDR3nt: TGCGCCAGCAGCCAAACCGGGACTAGAACGTCAGAGACCCAGTACTTC

j_gene: TRBJ2-2
v_gene: TRBV5-1
abundance: NA
d_gene: NA
CDR3aa: CASSFSGTGELFF
CDR3nt: TGCGCCAGCAGCTTCTCGGGCACCGGGGAGCTGTTTTTT

j_gene: TRBJ1-4
v_gene: TRBV4-2
abundance: NA
d_gene: TRBD1
CDR3aa: CASSQDVAQGIEKLFF
CDR3nt: TGTGCCAGCAGCCAAGATGTAGCACAGGGGATTGAAAAACTGTTTTTT

j_gene: TRBJ2-1
v_gene: TRBV5-1
abundance: few
d_gene: NA
CDR3aa: CASSLTGTSGNEQFF
CDR3nt: TGCGCCAGCAGCTTAACCGGGACATCGGGCAATGAGCAGTTCTTC

j_gene: TRBJ2-7
v_gene: TRBV7-2
abundance: NA
d_gene: NA
CDR3aa: CASSPGTYAYEQYF
CDR3nt: TGTGCCAGCAGCCCCGGGACATATGCCTACGAGCAGTACTTC

j_gene: TRBJ1-2
v_gene: TRBV10-3
abundance: NA
d_gene: NA
CDR3aa: CAISESSRGSNYGYTF
CDR3nt: TGTGCCATCAGTGAGTCGAGTCGGGGGTCTAACTATGGCTACACCTTC

j_gene: TRBJ1-1
v_gene: TRBV7-9
abundance: NA
d_gene: NA
CDR3aa: CASSPLGAMNTEAFF
CDR3nt: TGTGCCAGCAGCCCCTTGGGAGCGATGAACACTGAAGCTTTCTTT

j_gene: TRBJ1-1
v_gene: TRBV6-4
abundance: NA
d_gene: TRBD1
CDR3aa: CASSDSITGATEAFF
CDR3nt: TGTGCCAGCAGTGACTCGATTACAGGGGCCACTGAAGCTTTCTTT

j_gene: TRBJ1-6
v_gene: TRBV18
abundance: NA
d_gene: NA
CDR3aa: CASLTRGGADNSPLHF
CDR3nt: TGTGCCAGCCTGACGCGGGGGGGCGCGGATAATTCACCCCTCCACTTT

j_gene: TRBJ2-3
v_gene: TRBV29-1
abundance: NA
d_gene: NA
CDR3aa: CSVEGGGLVTDTQYF
CDR3nt: TGCAGCGTTGAAGGAGGGGGTCTTGTCACAGATACGCAGTATTTT

j_gene: TRBJ2-2
v_gene: TRBV9
abundance: NA
d_gene: NA
CDR3aa: CATSIGWGPRELFF
CDR3nt: TGTGCCACATCTATAGGCTGGGGGCCCCGGGAGCTGTTTTTT

j_gene: TRBJ2-3
v_gene: TRBV10-1
abundance: NA
d_gene: TRBD1
CDR3aa: CASSDRIQGRTDTQYF
CDR3nt: TGCGCCAGCAGTGACCGAATACAGGGGCGCACAGATACGCAGTATTTT

j_gene: TRBJ1-1
v_gene: TRBV27
abundance: NA
d_gene: NA
CDR3aa: CASRLQGVTEAFF
CDR3nt: TGTGCCAGCAGACTACAGGGTGTCACTGAAGCTTTCTTT

j_gene: TRBJ2-4
v_gene: TRBV2
abundance: NA
d_gene: NA
CDR3aa: CASSGVLAKNIQYF
CDR3nt: TGTGCCAGCAGTGGGGTTCTAGCCAAAAACATTCAGTACTTC

j_gene: TRBJ2-5
v_gene: TRBV13
abundance: NA
d_gene: NA
CDR3aa: CASSFSGETQYF
CDR3nt: TGTGCCAGCAGCTTTTCTGGAGAGACCCAGTACTTC

j_gene: TRBJ1-1
v_gene: TRBV10-1
abundance: NA
d_gene: TRBD1
CDR3aa: CATKQGQHTEAFF
CDR3nt: TGCGCCACCAAACAGGGGCAGCACACTGAAGCTTTCTTT

j_gene: TRBJ1-1
v_gene: TRBV13
abundance: NA
d_gene: NA
CDR3aa: CASSRFLGRTEAFF
CDR3nt: TGTGCCAGCAGCCGTTTTCTCGGAAGGACTGAAGCTTTCTTT

j_gene: TRBJ1-5
v_gene: TRBV5-1
abundance: NA
d_gene: NA
CDR3aa: CASSLGPGSNQPQHF
CDR3nt: TGCGCCAGCAGCTTGGGTCCTGGAAGCAATCAGCCCCAGCATTTT

j_gene: TRBJ2-1
v_gene: TRBV5-4
abundance: NA
d_gene: NA
CDR3aa: CASRTGGQELGSEQFF
CDR3nt: TGTGCCAGCAGAACGGGGGGACAGGAATTAGGGTCTGAGCAGTTCTTC

j_gene: TRBJ1-1
v_gene: TRBV15
abundance: once
d_gene: NA
CDR3aa: CATSRDVGTGMKAFF
CDR3nt: TGTGCCACCAGCAGAGATGTTGGCACAGGGATGAAAGCTTTCTTT

j_gene: TRBJ1-5
v_gene: TRBV7-2
abundance: NA
d_gene: NA
CDR3aa: CASSFKGSDNQPQHF
CDR3nt: TGTGCCAGCAGCTTCAAGGGGTCAGACAATCAGCCCCAGCATTTT

j_gene: TRBJ2-2
v_gene: TRBV10-1
abundance: NA
d_gene: TRBD1
CDR3aa: CASSITGAFDTGELFF
CDR3nt: TGCGCCAGCAGCATAACAGGGGCGTTCGACACCGGGGAGCTGTTTTTT

j_gene: TRBJ2-5
v_gene: TRBV11-3
abundance: NA
d_gene: NA
CDR3aa: CASSYDTRVETQYF
CDR3nt: TGTGCCAGCAGCTACGATACCCGAGTAGAGACCCAGTACTTC

j_gene: TRBJ2-5
v_gene: TRBV29-1
abundance: NA
d_gene: NA
CDR3aa: CSGKGGPFRETQYF
CDR3nt: TGCAGCGGGAAGGGGGGGCCTTTTAGAGAGACCCAGTACTTC

j_gene: TRBJ1-2
v_gene: TRBV29-1
abundance: NA
d_gene: TRBD1
CDR3aa: CSVLLFGQESYGYTF
CDR3nt: TGCAGCGTTCTACTTTTTGGACAGGAAAGCTATGGCTACACCTTC

j_gene: TRBJ1-3
v_gene: TRBV6-5
abundance: NA
d_gene: NA
CDR3aa: CASSRGQWGNTIYF
CDR3nt: TGTGCCAGCAGTCGAGGACAATGGGGAAACACCATATATTTT

j_gene: TRBJ1-1
v_gene: TRBV5-1
abundance: NA
d_gene: NA
CDR3aa: CASSPEGGEAFF
CDR3nt: TGCGCCAGCAGCCCGGAAGGGGGGGAAGCTTTCTTT

j_gene: TRBJ2-5
v_gene: TRBV12-3/TRBV12-4
abundance: NA
d_gene: NA
CDR3aa: CASSYLLGRRNF
CDR3nt: TGTGCCAGCAGTTACTTATTGGGGCGTCGGAACTTC

j_gene: TRBJ2-3
v_gene: TRBV18
abundance: NA
d_gene: NA
CDR3aa: CASSPFRAGATDTQYF
CDR3nt: TGTGCCAGCTCACCTTTCCGGGCAGGGGCGACAGATACGCAGTATTTT

j_gene: TRBJ1-1
v_gene: TRBV19
abundance: NA
d_gene: NA
CDR3aa: CASSIGGAGDPTEAFF
CDR3nt: TGTGCCAGTAGTATAGGGGGGGCCGGGGACCCGACTGAAGCTTTCTTT

j_gene: TRBJ2-5
v_gene: TRBV5-1
abundance: NA
d_gene: TRBD1
CDR3aa: CASSRQGSGQETQYF
CDR3nt: TGCGCCAGCAGCCGACAGGGGAGTGGTCAAGAGACCCAGTACTTC

j_gene: TRBJ2-3
v_gene: TRBV7-9
abundance: NA
d_gene: NA
CDR3aa: CASSLVRAGRFSTDTQYF
CDR3nt: TGTGCCAGCAGCTTAGTTCGGGCAGGGAGGTTCTCCACAGATACGCAGTATTTT

j_gene: TRBJ2-3
v_gene: TRBV5-1
abundance: NA
d_gene: NA
CDR3aa: CASSPGPEGTDTQYF
CDR3nt: TGCGCCAGCAGCCCGGGACCCGAGGGCACAGATACGCAGTATTTT

j_gene: TRBJ1-5
v_gene: TRBV7-9
abundance: NA
d_gene: NA
CDR3aa: CASSFDGSNQPQHF
CDR3nt: TGTGCCAGCAGCTTCGACGGATCCAATCAGCCCCAGCATTTT

j_gene: TRBJ1-6
v_gene: TRBV27
abundance: NA
d_gene: NA
CDR3aa: CASSLIQPYNSPLHF
CDR3nt: TGTGCCAGCAGTTTAATTCAACCCTATAATTCACCCCTCCACTTT

j_gene: TRBJ1-2
v_gene: TRBV27
abundance: NA
d_gene: NA
CDR3aa: CASSDRTYGYTF
CDR3nt: TGTGCCAGCAGCGACAGAACCTATGGCTACACCTTC

j_gene: TRBJ1-1
v_gene: TRBV3-1/TRBV3-2
abundance: NA
d_gene: NA
CDR3aa: CASSQAAGRPPEAFF
CDR3nt: TGTGCCAGCAGCCAAGCTGCAGGGAGGCCCCCAGAAGCTTTCTTT

j_gene: TRBJ1-6
v_gene: TRBV3-1/TRBV3-2
abundance: NA
d_gene: TRBD1
CDR3aa: CASSEYDGTGDSPLHF
CDR3nt: TGTGCCAGCAGCGAATACGACGGGACAGGGGATTCACCCCTCCACTTT